The present T cell receptor (beta chain) was sequenced within a study of shared clonotypes between healthy human individuals. The germline V and J ends were trimmed by 0 bases and 3 bases, with 11 bases remaining between them. CDR1 SGHRS and CDR2 YFSETQ come from the germline V gene. This CDR3 is 15 amino acids long. All of the donors resided in Nashville, Tennessee, and each was a Caucasian adult. The table came from immunoSEQ multiplex PCR; TCRdb's copy has only in-frame clones and leaves some out. The sample yields over 700,000 clones, 72% seen once. The TCR was taken from a woman aged 25-40 years in good health. Sequencing input: memory CD4+ T cells sorted from blood. Subset of the sample: CD45RA-negative fraction. J is TRBJ2-3 and V is TRBV5-1; no reliable D call. This CDR3 is CASSLGVDETDTQYF. CDR3 bases: TGCGCCAGCAGCTTGGGAGTGGACGAGACAGATACGCAGTATTTT.